This T cell receptor beta chain was observed in a study of tumor and adjacent non-tumor tissue in lung cancer (dated by TCRdb to between 2018 and 2020). About the study as a whole: Of the cohort, eleven to twelve patients had adenocarcinoma, 2 had squamous cell carcinoma and 1 had small cell lung cancer. For each patient, one tumor sample and one normal lung sample were taken, giving thirty paired specimens that underwent TCRbeta CDR3 sequencing. The 15 enrolled patients, of whom about 10 were men and 5 were women, were aged roughly 31 to 80 years and were diagnosed with TNM stage I to III disease. The study compared bulk TCRbeta repertoires between lung tumor tissue and matched distant non-tumor lung tissue from 15 or so lung cancer patients. Sequencing generated a total of some 130 million productive TCRbeta reads, averaging roughly 4.3 million reads per sample. Beyond this particular receptor, the publication reports: Peripheral blood was not sequenced, so blood TCRbeta repertoires were not examined in the lung cancer patients of the study. The methods do not name the sequencing platform or mention unique molecular identifiers. The cohort had only around 14 patients, and the authors noted that larger samples and more detailed clinical data are needed. Significantly higher TCR diversity was found in younger patients, and higher tumor TCR diversity was associated with shorter overall and disease-free survival. The top 100 clones accounted for a significantly larger cumulative portion of the repertoire in normal lung than in tumor tissue. Significantly higher TCR diversity (inverse Simpson) was observed in tumor tissue than in normal lung tissue (approximately 440 vs 150, P = 0.0075, Mann-Whitney U test).

Library preparation employed multiplex PCR. The sample was run on an Illumina HiSeq 2500. TCRbeta libraries were constructed through three rounds of nested PCR with primers (Table S4) according to protocols adapted from ARM-PCR. Before sequencing, PCR products of 200-500 bp were excised from the gel and purified with the QIAquick gel extraction kit. Per the original workflow: Trimmomatic was used to clean the reads, FLASH was used to merge the reads into complete CDR3 sequences, and MiTCR was used to assign the reads to V(D)J germline segments. Clonal diversity was computed as the inverse Simpson's index with VDJtools. A read counted as productive if the sequence was in-frame and lacked a premature stop codon. Starting from the raw public reads, TCRdb applied fastp trimming at Q25, assembled clones with MiXCR and retained in-frame beta chains. Identical CDR3 proteins give one entry, which carries the most common genes and DNA. These V and J calls rely on TCRdb rather than the paper's analysis. The sample includes over 80,000 distinct CDR3 sequences, with 75% to 90% observed a single time. Of the sample, less than 40% is held by the ten largest clones.

As encoded in the germline V gene, CDR1 is LGHNA while CDR2 is YNFKEQ. The CDR3 runs 14 amino acids, cysteine and phenylalanine included. This entry keeps only the CDR3 DNA: 42 bases, framed from base 1. Bulk unsorted tissue served as the source for RNA extraction, and RNA quality was assessed using a NanoDrop ND-1000 and an Agilent 2100. The normal lung samples consisted of distant non-tumor tissue collected more than 3 cm from the tumor edge. Donors were newly diagnosed lung cancer patients admitted for thoracic surgery in China between August and November 2014, without prior chemotherapy. Patients who had received previous radiotherapy or chemotherapy, or who had another concurrent cancer, were excluded from the study. Surgical tissue pieces of about 1-2.3 cm3 were preserved in RNAlater solution and were kept at -80 degrees C until use. Note on this clonotype: The antigen this receptor binds is unknown. Base qualities were left out, and no much larger clone turns up one base away.

The chain is assembled from TRBV4-2 and TRBJ2-7; 7 central bases correspond to TRBD2. Material: distant non-tumor lung tissue. The receptor comes from a man aged 55 to 70 with small cell lung cancer. The CDR3 here reads CVSNHELADYEQYF. In nucleotide form, the sequence is TGTGTCAGTAACCATGAGCTAGCGGATTACGAGCAGTACTTC.